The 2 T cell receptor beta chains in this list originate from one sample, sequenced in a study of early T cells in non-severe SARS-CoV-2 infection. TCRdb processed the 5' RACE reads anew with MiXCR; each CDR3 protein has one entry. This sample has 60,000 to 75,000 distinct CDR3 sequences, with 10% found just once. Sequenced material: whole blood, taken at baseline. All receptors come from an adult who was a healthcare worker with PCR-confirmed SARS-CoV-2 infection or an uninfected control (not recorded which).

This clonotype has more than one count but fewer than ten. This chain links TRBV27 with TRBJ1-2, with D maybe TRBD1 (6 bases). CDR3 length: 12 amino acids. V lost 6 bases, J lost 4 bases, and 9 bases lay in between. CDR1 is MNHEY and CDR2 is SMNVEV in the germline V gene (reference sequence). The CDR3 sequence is CASRADSYGYTF. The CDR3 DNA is TGTGCCAGCAGGGCGGACAGCTATGGCTACACCTTC.

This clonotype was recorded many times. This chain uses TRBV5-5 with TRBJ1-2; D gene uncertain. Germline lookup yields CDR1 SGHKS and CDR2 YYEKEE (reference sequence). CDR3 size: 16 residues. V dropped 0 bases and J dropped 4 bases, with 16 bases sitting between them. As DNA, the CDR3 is TGTGCCAGCAGCTTGGCCGGGTTAGGTTCATCCTATGGCTACACCTTC. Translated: CASSLAGLGSSYGYTF.